Below are 8 T cell receptor beta chains sequenced from a single sample in a study of cytomegalovirus exposure and HLA in healthy donors. PCR primers comprised 60 Vbeta and 13 Jbeta primers. Measured with immunoSEQ multiplex PCR; TCRdb has only the in-frame clones, and not every one. This sample has roughly 100,000 clones, with under 80% found just once. Sequencing was done on a sample of PBMCs. These receptors all stem from a man aged 40-50 years in good health and CMV-seronegative.

This chain joins TRBV19 and TRBJ2-1, with D perhaps TRBD1 (6 bases). The CDR3 is made up of 16 amino acids. CDR1 is LNHDA, CDR2 SQIVND, per germline (reference sequence). Trimming shortened V by 4 bases and J by 8 bases, and 21 bases separated the two germline ends. The CDR3 reads CASSSSGTLGPDEQFF. The CDR3 nucleotides are TGTGCCAGTAGTAGCTCCGGGACACTAGGACCCGATGAGCAGTTCTTC.

This rearrangement joins TRBV11-2 to TRBJ2-7, with TRBD1 identical over 9 bases. J gave up 2 bases and V 5 bases, and 7 bases lay outside the gene matches. This CDR3 contains 15 residues. Germline V gene data show CDR1 as SGHAT and CDR2 as FQNNGV. The CDR3 coding sequence is TGTGCCAGCAGCATTCCCGGGACAGGGACCTACGAGCAGTACGTC. It translates to CASSIPGTGTYEQYV.

This sequence joins TRBV7-9 and TRBJ2-5; no definite D call. From germline, CDR1 is SEHNR and CDR2 FQNEAQ (reference sequence). The ends were cut back, 3 bases at V and 2 bases at J, with 10 bases in the middle. CDR3 size: 14 residues. The DNA for the CDR3 is TGTGCCAGCAGCTTCGCCAGGTCACAAGAGACCCAGTACTTC. Amino acid sequence: CASSFARSQETQYF.

This chain joins TRBV14 and TRBJ2-4, with D possibly TRBD1 on 6 matching bases. The CDR3 totals 13 residues. Trimming pared 2 bases from V and 12 bases from J, leaving 14 bases between. CDR1 SGHDN and CDR2 FVKESK come from the germline V gene. The CDR3 nucleotides are TGTGCCAGCAGCCAAAATTTACAGGGTTCTCAGTACTTC. Protein: CASSQNLQGSQYF. Variable domain in full (rest from reference TRBV14 and TRBJ2-4): EAGVTQFPSHSVIEKGQTVTLRCDPISGHDNLYWYRRVMGKEIKFLLHFVKESKQDESGMPNNRFLAERTGGTYSTLKVQPAELEDSGVYFCASSQNLQGSQYFGAGTRLSVL.

V usage is TRBV14 and J usage is TRBJ2-5; D remains unclear. Germline V gene lookup returns CDR1 SGHDN and CDR2 FVKESK. The ends were cut back, 5 bases at V and 1 base at J, with 5 bases in the middle. The CDR3 runs to 12 residues. The CDR3 DNA is TGTGCCAGCAGCGTTCGCCAAGAGACCCAGTACTTC. Translation gives CASSVRQETQYF.

The chain employs TRBV29-1 and TRBJ2-5; D is possibly TRBD1 (6 bases). The CDR3 contains 15 residues. The germline gives CDR1 SQVTM, CDR2 ANQGSEA. V was cut by 4 bases and J by 5 bases, with 20 bases left in between. In DNA form, the CDR3 reads TGCAGCGTTGCCAACCCTAAGGGGGATTCCGAGACCCAGTACTTC. It codes for CSVANPKGDSETQYF. The full variable domain, with the rest looked up from reference TRBV29-1 and TRBJ2-5, is SAVISQKPSRDICQRGTSLTIQCQVDSQVTMMFWYRQQPGQSLTLIATANQGSEATYESGFVIDKFPISRPNLTFSTLTVSNMSPEDSSIYLCSVANPKGDSETQYFGPGTRLLVL.

A word on this clone: The junction departs from germline at one end; a sequencing error may be responsible. V gene TRBV19 combines with J gene TRBJ2-7; TRBD2 might be the D (5 bases). Germline loops: CDR1 LNHDA, CDR2 SQIVND (reference sequence). The CDR3 contains 11 residues. The CDR3 spells CASSPCRRALF. CDR3 coding DNA: TGTGCCAGTAGTCCCTGTAGGCGGGCCCTCTTC.

The V and J genes are TRBV28 and TRBJ1-2, with 7 nucleotides matching TRBD1. The germline V gene encodes CDR1 MDHEN and CDR2 SYDVKM. The CDR3 is made up of 16 amino acids. V was clipped by 6 bases and J by 4 bases; unmatched bases: 14. The CDR3 is CASRQERGHFTYGYTF. CDR3 sequence (DNA): TGTGCCAGCAGGCAAGAGAGGGGGCATTTTACCTATGGCTACACCTTC.